These T cell receptor beta chains were read from a single sample in a study of blood T cell repertoires in COVID-19. Produced via immunoSEQ multiplex PCR; TCRdb's table is partial and in-frame only. Of some 69,000 clones in the sample, 90% were seen once. Sequencing was done on a sample of peripheral blood. The receptors were sampled from a man aged 45-65 years with COVID-19, enrolled during active disease. Both conserved end residues are part of each CDR3. The order of the fields is clone size, D gene, J gene, V gene, CDR3 DNA, CDR3 protein. The D gene is left open where the match is weak. Not every row has a clone size; where given, it reads once, few, many or a size class.

clone size: .; D gene: .; J gene: TRBJ2-1; V gene: TRBV10-3; CDR3 DNA: TGTGCCATCAGTGAGTCGGGACGGGAGCACAACAATGAGCAGTTCTTC; CDR3 protein: CAISESGREHNNEQFF
clone size: .; D gene: .; J gene: TRBJ2-7; V gene: TRBV19; CDR3 DNA: TGTGCCAGTAGTATAGACAGCTCCTACGAGCAGTACTTC; CDR3 protein: CASSIDSSYEQYF
clone size: few; D gene: .; J gene: TRBJ1-1; V gene: TRBV19; CDR3 DNA: TGTGCCAGTAGTATAGTTGGGCAGACGAACACTGAAGCTTTCTTT; CDR3 protein: CASSIVGQTNTEAFF
clone size: .; D gene: .; J gene: TRBJ1-6; V gene: TRBV5-6; CDR3 DNA: TGTGCCAGCAGCTCACTCAGGGATTCACCCCTCCACTTT; CDR3 protein: CASSSLRDSPLHF
clone size: .; D gene: .; J gene: TRBJ2-3; V gene: TRBV7-2; CDR3 DNA: TGTGCCAGCATCCCCGGAGGAGGCGCGGATACGCAGTATTTT; CDR3 protein: CASIPGGGADTQYF
clone size: few; D gene: .; J gene: TRBJ2-5; V gene: TRBV5-1; CDR3 DNA: TGCGCCAGCAGCTTGCAGGTCCAAGAGACCCAGTACTTC; CDR3 protein: CASSLQVQETQYF
clone size: once; D gene: TRBD1; J gene: TRBJ1-1; V gene: TRBV19; CDR3 DNA: TGTGCCAGTAGTATCCAACCGGGACAGGGGGCTCAAACGAACACTGAAGCTTTCTTT; CDR3 protein: CASSIQPGQGAQTNTEAFF
clone size: .; D gene: TRBD1; J gene: TRBJ2-1; V gene: TRBV28; CDR3 DNA: TGTGCCAGCAGTCCCCTCCCATTACAGGGGACCTACAATGAGCAGTTCTTC; CDR3 protein: CASSPLPLQGTYNEQFF
clone size: .; D gene: TRBD1; J gene: TRBJ2-5; V gene: TRBV28; CDR3 DNA: TGTGCCAGCAGTGCTCGACAGGGGTACCAAGAGACCCAGTACTTC; CDR3 protein: CASSARQGYQETQYF
clone size: .; D gene: TRBD1; J gene: TRBJ1-6; V gene: TRBV7-9; CDR3 DNA: TGTGCCAGCAGCCGGACAGGGCAAAGCTATAATTCACCCCTCCACTTT; CDR3 protein: CASSRTGQSYNSPLHF
clone size: .; D gene: .; J gene: TRBJ1-5; V gene: TRBV9; CDR3 DNA: TGTGCCAGCAGTCGAGAAGGGGGCAATCAGCCCCAGCATTTT; CDR3 protein: CASSREGGNQPQHF
clone size: .; D gene: TRBD2; J gene: TRBJ2-2; V gene: TRBV2; CDR3 DNA: TGTGCCAGCAGTGATCCGGGGACTAGCGGGAGGGCCGAGAACACCGGGGAGCTGTTTTTT; CDR3 protein: CASSDPGTSGRAENTGELFF
clone size: .; D gene: .; J gene: TRBJ1-5; V gene: TRBV6-5; CDR3 DNA: TGTGCCTGCAGACAGGCAGATCAGCCCCAGCATTTT; CDR3 protein: CACRQADQPQHF
clone size: .; D gene: .; J gene: TRBJ2-1; V gene: TRBV5-1; CDR3 DNA: TGCGCCAGCAGCTTAGGGCTAGCTGATTACAATGAGCAGTTCTTC; CDR3 protein: CASSLGLADYNEQFF
clone size: .; D gene: TRBD1; J gene: TRBJ2-7; V gene: TRBV5-5; CDR3 DNA: TGTGCCAGCAGCTGGACAGGGGGGCAGTACTTC; CDR3 protein: CASSWTGGQYF
clone size: .; D gene: TRBD2; J gene: TRBJ2-1; V gene: TRBV9; CDR3 DNA: TGTGCCAGCAGCCAGCGGACTAGCGGCCGGGGTGATGAGCAGTTCTTC; CDR3 protein: CASSQRTSGRGDEQFF
clone size: .; D gene: .; J gene: TRBJ1-1; V gene: TRBV19; CDR3 DNA: TGTGCCAGTAGTATAGGCCGGGAGCCCAGGGCTGAAGCTTTCTTT; CDR3 protein: CASSIGREPRAEAFF
clone size: .; D gene: TRBD2; J gene: TRBJ2-7; V gene: TRBV14; CDR3 DNA: TGTGCCAGCAGCCAAGAGCTAGCGGGAGTCTACGAGCAGTACTTC; CDR3 protein: CASSQELAGVYEQYF
clone size: .; D gene: .; J gene: TRBJ2-7; V gene: TRBV6-1; CDR3 DNA: TGTGCCAGCAGTGAAGTGGCGGCGGTCTCCCGCGAGCAGTACTTC; CDR3 protein: CASSEVAAVSREQYF
clone size: .; D gene: .; J gene: TRBJ2-1; V gene: TRBV5-4; CDR3 DNA: TGTGCCAGCAGCTTTAGCGCAGGCTCCTACAATGAGCAGTTCTTC; CDR3 protein: CASSFSAGSYNEQFF
clone size: .; D gene: .; J gene: TRBJ2-3; V gene: TRBV27; CDR3 DNA: TGTGCCACCCTCTCGCAGCGTAAGCAGTATTTT; CDR3 protein: CATLSQRKQYF
clone size: .; D gene: .; J gene: TRBJ1-2; V gene: TRBV5-1; CDR3 DNA: TGCGCCAGCAGCTTGGCCGGGGGGTTGGGCTATGGCTACACCTTC; CDR3 protein: CASSLAGGLGYGYTF
clone size: .; D gene: TRBD2; J gene: TRBJ2-1; V gene: TRBV18; CDR3 DNA: TGTGCCAGCTCATTCGCGGGAGGGCCTTACAATGAGCAGTTCTTC; CDR3 protein: CASSFAGGPYNEQFF